This T cell receptor beta chain was sequenced during a study of identical twins. The study, taken as a whole, reports: Insertions were fewer in abundant cord blood beta clonotypes, whereas memory repertoires showed none of this pattern. Conclusions leaned on cross-sectional statistical analysis and did not track the same donors over time.

The CDR3 consists of 15 residues. V shed 5 bases and J shed 0 bases, with 14 bases lying between them. The V gene's germline CDR1 is PRHDT and CDR2 FYEKMQ (reference sequence). One entry per CDR3 protein, called by TCRdb with MiXCR from the 5' RACE reads. The sample lists about 340,000 distinct CDR3 sequences, roughly an eighth occurring once. This clonotype came up a few times. Its antigen is unknown. These data also featured in a second study, about yellow fever vaccine responses in identical twins.

The sequenced sample consisted of CD8+ T cells sorted from blood. This sequence was found in a woman younger than 30 in good health. The chain recombines TRBV13 with TRBJ2-7; possibly TRBD2 for D (5 bases). The CDR3, as DNA: TGTGCCAGCAGCCCCCCCGGGGATCTCTCCTACGAGCAGTACTTC. Its protein product is CASSPPGDLSYEQYF.